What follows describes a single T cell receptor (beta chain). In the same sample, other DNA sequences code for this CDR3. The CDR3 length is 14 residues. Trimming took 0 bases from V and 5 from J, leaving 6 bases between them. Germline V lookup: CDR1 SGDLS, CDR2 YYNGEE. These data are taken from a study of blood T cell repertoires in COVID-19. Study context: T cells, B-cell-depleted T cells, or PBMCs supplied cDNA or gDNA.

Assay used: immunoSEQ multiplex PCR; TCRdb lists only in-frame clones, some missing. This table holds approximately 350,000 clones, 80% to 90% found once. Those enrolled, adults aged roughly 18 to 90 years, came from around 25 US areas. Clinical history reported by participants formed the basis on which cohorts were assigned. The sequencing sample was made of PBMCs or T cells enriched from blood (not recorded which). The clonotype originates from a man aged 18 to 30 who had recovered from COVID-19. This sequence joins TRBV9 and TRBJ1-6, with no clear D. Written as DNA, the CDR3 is TGTGCCAGCAGCGTAGCGGGGAATAATTCACCCCTCCACTTT. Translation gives CASSVAGNNSPLHF.